The clone carrying this T cell receptor beta chain was counted once. Germline assignment: CDR1 MNHEY and CDR2 SVGAGI. This CDR3 is built from 15 residues. With 0 bases clipped from V and 8 bases from J, the junction kept 7 bases outside the gene matches. This entry is derived from a study of T cell responses to AZD1222 COVID-19 vaccine. Profiling relied on immunoSEQ multiplex PCR, and the TCRdb table lists in-frame clones only, not all of them. This table holds under 95,000 clones, around 90% found once. The specimen was peripheral blood, collected on day 0 of AZD1222 vaccination. V is TRBV6-5 and J is TRBJ1-1; 9 positions match TRBD1. The receptor's source is an adult in good health. The CDR3 DNA reads as TGTGCCAGCAGTTACTCCGAGGGACAGGGAATCGAAGCTTTCTTT. Translated: CASSYSEGQGIEAFF.